The rows below give T cell receptor beta chains drawn from one sample of a study of long-term antiretroviral therapy in people with HIV. Measured with immunoSEQ multiplex PCR; TCRdb has only the in-frame clones, and not every one. Here the sample spans about 27,000 clones, 65% to 85% being singletons. Specimen: unsorted PBMCs, collected 0.8 years before starting antiretroviral therapy. These receptors were collected from a man aged 18-30 years with HIV. The CDR3 runs from the conserved cysteine through the conserved F or W. The D gene is left open where the match is weak. Some rows have no size entry. The others give once, few or many, or a class for an expanded clone.

v_gene	abundance	d_gene	j_gene	CDR3aa	CDR3nt
TRBV7-9	-	TRBD1	TRBJ2-3	CASSRGDRGTDTQYF	TGTGCCAGCAGCCGTGGGGACAGGGGGACAGATACGCAGTATTTT
TRBV7-2	-	TRBD1	TRBJ2-7	CASRGTGQGAGRQYF	TGTGCCAGCAGGGGGACTGGACAGGGGGCGGGAAGGCAGTACTTC
TRBV5-1	-	TRBD1	TRBJ1-4	CASRPGTGNEKLFF	TGCGCCAGCCGCCCCGGGACAGGGAATGAAAAACTGTTTTTT
TRBV15	-	-	TRBJ1-4	CAIQERTGTEISDEKLFF	TGTGCCATCCAGGAGCGTACCGGGACCGAAATTTCGGATGAAAAACTGTTTTTT
TRBV15	-	-	TRBJ1-5	CATSRDPGVSNQPQHF	TGTGCCACCAGCAGAGACCCCGGGGTTAGCAATCAGCCCCAGCATTTT
TRBV10-3	-	TRBD2	TRBJ2-1	CAINPGREIDEQFF	TGTGCCATCAACCCTGGGCGGGAGATCGATGAGCAGTTCTTC
TRBV9	-	-	TRBJ2-5	CASSVDPVIQTQYF	TGTGCCAGCAGCGTTGACCCCGTGATACAGACCCAGTACTTC
TRBV5-1	-	-	TRBJ1-1	CASSLSSGNTEAFF	TGCGCCAGCAGCTTGAGCTCAGGGAACACTGAAGCTTTCTTT
TRBV2	once	-	TRBJ1-2	CASSGRSANYGYTF	TGTGCCAGCAGTGGGCGATCAGCTAACTATGGCTACACCTTC
TRBV19	-	TRBD1	TRBJ1-2	CASSLDRGLKGYTF	TGTGCCAGTAGTTTGGACAGGGGGCTCAAGGGCTACACCTTC
TRBV28	-	TRBD2	TRBJ2-7	CASIREGFEQYF	TGTGCCAGCATCCGGGAGGGTTTCGAGCAGTACTTC
TRBV19	-	-	TRBJ1-5	CASSIRTDNSNQPQHF	TGTGCCAGTAGTATACGGACCGATAATAGCAATCAGCCCCAGCATTTT
TRBV12-5	-	-	TRBJ1-2	CASGLEMTYGYTF	TGTGCTAGTGGTTTGGAGATGACCTATGGCTACACCTTC
TRBV30	-	-	TRBJ1-4	CAWGEDRAPGKLFF	TGTGCCTGGGGTGAGGACAGAGCTCCTGGAAAACTGTTTTTT
TRBV29-1	-	TRBD1	TRBJ2-3	CSVEWDRGTDTQYF	TGCAGCGTTGAGTGGGACAGGGGGACAGATACGCAGTATTTT
TRBV5-6	once	-	TRBJ1-2	CASSSGTVPYGYTF	TGTGCCAGCAGCTCCGGGACGGTCCCCTATGGCTACACCTTC
TRBV7-2	-	TRBD2	TRBJ2-7	CASSVRLAGGPLGSYEQYF	TGTGCCAGCAGCGTTAGACTAGCGGGGGGGCCCCTGGGGAGCTACGAGCAGTACTTC
TRBV6-5	-	-	TRBJ1-3	CASSYSTGAGNTIYF	TGTGCCAGCAGTTACTCGACAGGAGCAGGAAACACCATATATTTT
TRBV6-5	-	-	TRBJ1-2	CASSYGQFYGYTF	TGTGCCAGCAGTTACGGACAGTTTTATGGCTACACCTTC
TRBV5-4	-	TRBD2	TRBJ2-1	CASSSGGTSGRANEQFF	TGTGCCAGCAGCTCTGGGGGGACTAGCGGGAGGGCCAATGAGCAGTTCTTC
TRBV12-5	-	-	TRBJ2-3	CAAGRVSTDTQYF	TGTGCTGCCGGGCGGGTGAGCACAGATACGCAGTATTTT
TRBV5-1	-	-	TRBJ1-6	CASSRDTPYNSPLHF	TGCGCCAGCAGTAGGGACACACCCTATAATTCACCCCTCCACTTT